Reported below is one TCR beta chain. The data were taken from a study of blood T cell repertoires in COVID-19. TCRdb keeps only in-frame clones here, not all; method: immunoSEQ multiplex PCR. Of under 200,000 clones in the sample, 86% were seen once. Germline-derived CDR1 and CDR2 are LNHDA and SQIVND (reference sequence). Trimming removed 3 bases from V and 5 bases from J; junction bases left unmatched: 5. The CDR3 is made up of 16 amino acids. Sequencing input: peripheral blood. The source of this sequence is a man between 60 and 70 years old with acute or convalescent COVID-19. The chain has TRBV19 and TRBJ2-3; 13 bases match TRBD2. CDR3 amino acids: CASSMGLAGQGDTQYF. DNA for the CDR3: TGTGCCAGTAGTATGGGACTAGCGGGACAGGGAGATACGCAGTATTTT.